In its sample, the clone carrying this TCR beta chain was seen many times. The CDR3 covers 12 residues. The V and J ends lost 4 bases and 1 base respectively, with 4 bases between them. The entry originates in a study of blood T cell repertoires in COVID-19. Study at large: Acute-phase and convalescent COVID-19 samples originated in the United States, Italy and Spain. The cDNA or gDNA used as material had been derived from T cells, B-cell-depleted T cells, or PBMCs.

Here immunoSEQ multiplex PCR was the method, and the copy in TCRdb shows in-frame clones only, minus some. The table shows around 260,000 clones, with about 89% occurring only once. The origin of this receptor is a woman aged 45-59 years with acute or convalescent COVID-19. The sample taken for sequencing was peripheral blood. The chain has TRBV12-3 or TRBV12-4 and TRBJ1-1, with D uncertain. The CDR3 sequence is CASSYWNTEAFF. In DNA, the CDR3 is TGTGCCAGCAGTTACTGGAACACTGAAGCTTTCTTT.